A selection of T cell receptor beta chains follows, all from one sample in a study of blood T cell repertoires in COVID-19. This table comes from immunoSEQ multiplex PCR, and its TCRdb copy is limited to in-frame clones, with some not included. The data show over 110,000 clones, 88% seen once. The sequenced sample was peripheral blood. These receptors came from a man between 65 and 79 years old with acute or convalescent COVID-19. The CDR3 runs from the conserved cysteine through the conserved F or W. The order of the fields is V gene, D gene, J gene, CDR3 protein, CDR3 DNA. D genes are given only for firm matches.

>TRBV9|.|TRBJ1-3
CASSFSLRETIYF
TGTGCCAGCAGCTTCTCCCTCAGGGAAACCATATATTTT
>TRBV5-1|TRBD1|TRBJ1-5
CASSEQGAAGQPQHF
TGCGCCAGCAGCGAACAGGGGGCGGCAGGGCAGCCCCAGCATTTT
>TRBV12-3/TRBV12-4|.|TRBJ2-5
CASSFRGSETQYF
TGTGCCAGCAGTTTTAGGGGCTCAGAGACCCAGTACTTC
>TRBV7-8|TRBD2|TRBJ2-2
CASSRLAGGPNTGELFF
TGTGCCAGCAGCCGACTAGCGGGGGGGCCTAACACCGGGGAGCTGTTTTTT
>TRBV20-1|TRBD1|TRBJ2-7
CSASRGQGNNEQYF
TGCAGTGCTAGTAGGGGACAGGGTAACAACGAGCAGTACTTC
>TRBV2|TRBD1|TRBJ1-2
CASSDGTGTNYGYTF
TGTGCCAGCAGTGATGGGACAGGGACTAACTATGGCTACACCTTC
>TRBV5-1|TRBD1|TRBJ1-5
CASSPQGNQPQHF
TGCGCCAGCAGCCCACAGGGGAATCAGCCCCAGCATTTT
>TRBV5-4|TRBD1|TRBJ1-2
CASSPGQGANYGYTF
TGTGCCAGCAGCCCGGGACAGGGCGCTAACTATGGCTACACCTTC
>TRBV5-1|TRBD1|TRBJ2-2
CASSGRGLDGELFF
TGCGCCAGCAGCGGCAGGGGGCTCGACGGGGAGCTGTTTTTT
>TRBV11-2|TRBD1|TRBJ2-5
CASTRKGQGLETQYF
TGTGCCAGCACCAGAAAGGGACAGGGGCTGGAGACCCAGTACTTC
>TRBV11-3|TRBD1|TRBJ1-1
CASSAPTGLNTEAFF
TGTGCCAGCAGCGCGCCGACAGGGCTGAACACTGAAGCTTTCTTT
>TRBV5-1|.|TRBJ1-5
CASSLSGSWQPQHF
TGCGCCAGCAGCTTGTCAGGAAGCTGGCAGCCCCAGCATTTT